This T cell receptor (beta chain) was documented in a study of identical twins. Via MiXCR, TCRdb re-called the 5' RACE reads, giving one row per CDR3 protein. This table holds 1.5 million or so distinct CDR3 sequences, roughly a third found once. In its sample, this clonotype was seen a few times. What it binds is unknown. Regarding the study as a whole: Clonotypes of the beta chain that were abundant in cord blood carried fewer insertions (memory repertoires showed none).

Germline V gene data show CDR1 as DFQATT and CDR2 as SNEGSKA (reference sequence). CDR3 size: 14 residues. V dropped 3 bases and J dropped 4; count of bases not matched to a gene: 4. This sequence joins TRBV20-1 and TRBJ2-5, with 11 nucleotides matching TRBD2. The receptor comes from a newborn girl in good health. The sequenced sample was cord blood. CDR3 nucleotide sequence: TGCAGTGCTAGTACTAGCGGGAGAGGAGAGACCCAGTACTTC. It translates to CSASTSGRGETQYF.